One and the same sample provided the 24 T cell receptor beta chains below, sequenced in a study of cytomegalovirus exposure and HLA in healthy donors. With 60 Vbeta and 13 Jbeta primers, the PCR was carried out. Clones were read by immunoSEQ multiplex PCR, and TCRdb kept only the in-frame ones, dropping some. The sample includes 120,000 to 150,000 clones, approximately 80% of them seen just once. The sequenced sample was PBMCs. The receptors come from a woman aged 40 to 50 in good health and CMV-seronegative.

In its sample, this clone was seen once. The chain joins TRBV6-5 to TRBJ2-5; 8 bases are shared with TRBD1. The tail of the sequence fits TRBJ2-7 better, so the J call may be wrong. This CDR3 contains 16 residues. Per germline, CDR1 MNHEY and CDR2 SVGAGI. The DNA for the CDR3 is TGTGCCAGCAGTTACCTTACGCAGGGGGCCCTATACGAGCAGTACTTC. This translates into CASSYLTQGALYEQYF.

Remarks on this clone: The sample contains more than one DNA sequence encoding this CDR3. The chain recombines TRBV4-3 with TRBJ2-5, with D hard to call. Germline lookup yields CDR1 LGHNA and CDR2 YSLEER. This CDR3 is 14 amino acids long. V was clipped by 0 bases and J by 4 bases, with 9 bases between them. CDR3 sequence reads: CASSQDRGSETQYF. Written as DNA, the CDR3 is TGCGCCAGCAGCCAAGATAGAGGTTCAGAGACCCAGTACTTC.

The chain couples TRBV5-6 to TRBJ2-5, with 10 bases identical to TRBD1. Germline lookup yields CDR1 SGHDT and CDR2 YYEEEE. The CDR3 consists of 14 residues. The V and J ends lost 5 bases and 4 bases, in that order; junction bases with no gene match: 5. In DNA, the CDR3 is TGTGCCAGCAGAAAGACAGGGGGCCTAGAGACCCAGTACTTC. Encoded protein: CASRKTGGLETQYF.

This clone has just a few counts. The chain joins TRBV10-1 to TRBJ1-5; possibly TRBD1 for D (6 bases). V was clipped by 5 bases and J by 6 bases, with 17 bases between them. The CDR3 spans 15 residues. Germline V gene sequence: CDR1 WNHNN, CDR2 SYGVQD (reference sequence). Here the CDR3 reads CASSHHRDGGQPQHF. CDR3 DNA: TGCGCCAGCAGTCATCACAGGGATGGTGGTCAGCCCCAGCATTTT.

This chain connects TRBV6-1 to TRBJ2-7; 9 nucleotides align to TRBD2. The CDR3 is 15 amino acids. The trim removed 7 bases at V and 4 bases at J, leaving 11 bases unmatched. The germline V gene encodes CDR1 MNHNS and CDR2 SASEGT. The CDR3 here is CASNLFLAGSYEQYF. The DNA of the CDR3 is TGTGCCAGCAACTTATTTCTAGCGGGATCGTACGAGCAGTACTTC.

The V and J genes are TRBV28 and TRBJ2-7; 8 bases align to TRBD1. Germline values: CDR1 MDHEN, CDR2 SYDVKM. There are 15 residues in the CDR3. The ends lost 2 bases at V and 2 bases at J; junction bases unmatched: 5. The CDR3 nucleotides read TGTGCCAGCAGTTTACCGGGGACAGGTGCCTACGAGCAGTACTTC. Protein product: CASSLPGTGAYEQYF.

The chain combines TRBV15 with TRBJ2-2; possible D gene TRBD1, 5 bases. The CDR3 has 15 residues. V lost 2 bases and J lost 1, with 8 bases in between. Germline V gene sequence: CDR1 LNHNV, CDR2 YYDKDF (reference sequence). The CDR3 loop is CATSRTTGNTGELFF. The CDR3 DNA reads TGTGCCACCAGCAGAACCACAGGGAACACCGGGGAGCTGTTTTTT.

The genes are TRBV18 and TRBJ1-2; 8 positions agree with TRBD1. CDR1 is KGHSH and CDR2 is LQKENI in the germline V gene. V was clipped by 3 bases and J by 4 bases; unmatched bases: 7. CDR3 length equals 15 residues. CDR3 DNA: TGTGCCAGCTCACCCTCAGGACAGGGAGGCTATGGCTACACCTTC. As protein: CASSPSGQGGYGYTF.

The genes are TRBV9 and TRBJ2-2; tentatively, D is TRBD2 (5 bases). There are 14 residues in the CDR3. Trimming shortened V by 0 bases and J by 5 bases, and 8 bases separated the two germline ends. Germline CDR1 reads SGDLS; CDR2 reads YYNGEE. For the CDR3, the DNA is TGTGCCAGCAGCGTAGATCGGGAAACCGGGGAGCTGTTTTTT. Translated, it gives CASSVDRETGELFF.

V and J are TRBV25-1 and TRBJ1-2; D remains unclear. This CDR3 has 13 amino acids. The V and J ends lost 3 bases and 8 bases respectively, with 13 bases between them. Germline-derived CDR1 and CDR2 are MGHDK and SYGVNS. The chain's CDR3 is CASSDQELAGYTF. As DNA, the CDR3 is TGTGCCAGCAGTGACCAGGAACTTGCGGGCTACACCTTC.

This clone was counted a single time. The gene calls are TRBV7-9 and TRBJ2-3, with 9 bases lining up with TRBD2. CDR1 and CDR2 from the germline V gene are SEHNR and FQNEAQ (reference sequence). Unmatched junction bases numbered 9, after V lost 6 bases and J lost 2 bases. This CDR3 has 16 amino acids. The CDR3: CASRPRLAEATDTQYF. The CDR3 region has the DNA TGTGCCAGCAGACCTCGACTAGCGGAGGCCACAGATACGCAGTATTTT.

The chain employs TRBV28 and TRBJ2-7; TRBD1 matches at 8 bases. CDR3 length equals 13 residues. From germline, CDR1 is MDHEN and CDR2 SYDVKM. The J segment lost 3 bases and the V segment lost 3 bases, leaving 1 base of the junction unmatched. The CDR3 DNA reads TGTGCCAGCAGTTTCGACAGGGGCTACGAGCAGTACTTC. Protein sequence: CASSFDRGYEQYF.

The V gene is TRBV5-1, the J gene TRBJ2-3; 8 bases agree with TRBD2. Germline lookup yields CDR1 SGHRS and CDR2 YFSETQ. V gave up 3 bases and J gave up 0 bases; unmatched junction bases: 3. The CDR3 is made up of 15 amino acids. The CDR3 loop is CASSSAGASTDTQYF. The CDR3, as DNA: TGCGCCAGCAGCTCAGCGGGAGCAAGCACAGATACGCAGTATTTT.

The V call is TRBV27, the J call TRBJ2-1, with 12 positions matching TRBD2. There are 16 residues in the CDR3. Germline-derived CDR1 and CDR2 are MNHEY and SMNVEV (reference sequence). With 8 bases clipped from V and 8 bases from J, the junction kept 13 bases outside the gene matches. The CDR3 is CASGAQTSGSGYEQFF. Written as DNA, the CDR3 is TGTGCCAGCGGAGCACAGACTAGCGGGAGTGGCTATGAGCAGTTCTTC.

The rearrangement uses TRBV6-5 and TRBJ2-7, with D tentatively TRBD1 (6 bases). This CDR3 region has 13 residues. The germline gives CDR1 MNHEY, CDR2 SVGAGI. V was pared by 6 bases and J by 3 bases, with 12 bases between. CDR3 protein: CASRIGQIYEQYF. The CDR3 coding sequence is TGTGCCAGCAGAATAGGACAGATCTACGAGCAGTACTTC.

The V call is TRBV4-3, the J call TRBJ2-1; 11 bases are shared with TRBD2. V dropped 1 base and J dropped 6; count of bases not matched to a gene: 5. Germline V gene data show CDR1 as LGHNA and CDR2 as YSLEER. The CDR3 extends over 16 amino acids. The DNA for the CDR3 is TGCGCCAGCAGCCAAGTACTAGCGGGAGTCGGCAATGAGCAGTTCTTC. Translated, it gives CASSQVLAGVGNEQFF.

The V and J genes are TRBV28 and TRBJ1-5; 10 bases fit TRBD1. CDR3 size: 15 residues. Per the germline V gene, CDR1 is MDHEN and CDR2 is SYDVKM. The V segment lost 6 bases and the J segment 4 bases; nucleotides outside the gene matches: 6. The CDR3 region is CASSLTGGGNQPQHF. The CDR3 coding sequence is TGTGCCAGCAGCTTGACAGGGGGCGGAAATCAGCCCCAGCATTTT.

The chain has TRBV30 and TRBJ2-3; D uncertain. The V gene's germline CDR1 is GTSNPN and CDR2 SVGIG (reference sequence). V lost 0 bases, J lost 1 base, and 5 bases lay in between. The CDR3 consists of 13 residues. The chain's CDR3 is CAWSVGGTDTQYF. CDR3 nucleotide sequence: TGTGCCTGGAGTGTGGGCGGCACAGATACGCAGTATTTT.

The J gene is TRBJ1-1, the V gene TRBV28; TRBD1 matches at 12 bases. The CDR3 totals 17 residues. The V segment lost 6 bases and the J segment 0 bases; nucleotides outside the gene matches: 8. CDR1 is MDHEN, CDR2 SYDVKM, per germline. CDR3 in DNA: TGTGCCAGCAGAGGGACAGGGGGCGCCCCCATGAACACTGAAGCTTTCTTT. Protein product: CASRGTGGAPMNTEAFF.

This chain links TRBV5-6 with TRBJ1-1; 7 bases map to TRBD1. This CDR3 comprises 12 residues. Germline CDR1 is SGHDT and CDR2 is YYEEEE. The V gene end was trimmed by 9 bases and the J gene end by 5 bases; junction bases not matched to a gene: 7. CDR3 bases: TGTGCCACCCAGGGGGGAAGGACTGAAGCTTTCTTT. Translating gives CATQGGRTEAFF.

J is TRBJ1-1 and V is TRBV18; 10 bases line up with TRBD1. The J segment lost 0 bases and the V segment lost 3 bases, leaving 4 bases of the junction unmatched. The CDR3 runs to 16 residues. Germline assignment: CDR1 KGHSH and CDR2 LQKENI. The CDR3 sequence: CASSPAGQGMNTEAFF. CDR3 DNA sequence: TGTGCCAGCTCACCGGCGGGACAGGGGATGAACACTGAAGCTTTCTTT.

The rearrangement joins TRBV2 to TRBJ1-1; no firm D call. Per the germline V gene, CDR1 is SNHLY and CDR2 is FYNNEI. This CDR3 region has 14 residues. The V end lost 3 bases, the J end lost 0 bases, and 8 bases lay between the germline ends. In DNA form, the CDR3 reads TGTGCCAGCAGTGAGCACAAACTGAACACTGAAGCTTTCTTT. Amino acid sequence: CASSEHKLNTEAFF.

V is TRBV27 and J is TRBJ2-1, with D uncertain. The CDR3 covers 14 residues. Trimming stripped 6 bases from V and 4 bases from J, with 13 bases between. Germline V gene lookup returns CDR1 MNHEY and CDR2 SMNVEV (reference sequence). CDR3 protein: CASSRLTIYNEQFF. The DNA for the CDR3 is TGTGCCAGCAGCCGTCTAACTATTTACAATGAGCAGTTCTTC.

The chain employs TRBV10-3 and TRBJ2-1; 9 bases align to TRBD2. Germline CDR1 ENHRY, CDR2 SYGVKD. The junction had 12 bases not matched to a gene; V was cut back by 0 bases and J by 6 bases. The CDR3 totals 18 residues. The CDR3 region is CAISESLAGEGGANEQFF. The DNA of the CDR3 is TGTGCCATCAGTGAGTCTTTAGCGGGAGAAGGTGGGGCCAATGAGCAGTTCTTC.